The 7 T cell receptor beta chains below were found in one sample sequenced in a study of breast tumors, draining lymph nodes, adjacent tissues. One entry per CDR3 protein results from TCRdb running MiXCR on the multiplex PCR reads. The sample contains 10,000 to 15,000 distinct CDR3 sequences, about 36% of which appear only once. Sample: breast tumor tissue. The receptors come from a female donor with breast cancer. Some clones in this sample may be carry-over from other donors' samples.

The chain couples TRBV7-9 to TRBJ2-1, with D hard to call. Germline V gene data show CDR1 as SEHNR and CDR2 as FQNEAQ (reference sequence). The CDR3 is made up of 14 amino acids. V was shortened by 1 base and J by 4 bases, with 8 bases between the two germline ends. In DNA form, the CDR3 reads TGTGCCAGCAGCTTAGGGGGTACTTACAATGAGCAGTTCTTC. It specifies CASSLGGTYNEQFF.

This clonotype was seen many times. The V and J genes are TRBV25-1 and TRBJ1-2; D gene unclear. The germline V gene encodes CDR1 MGHDK and CDR2 SYGVNS. V was cut by 4 bases and J by 3 bases, with 12 bases left in between. CDR3 size: 14 residues. This CDR3 reads CASSVDGVDYGYTF. The CDR3 DNA sequence: TGTGCCAGCAGTGTAGATGGGGTAGACTATGGCTACACCTTC.

This clonotype was seen ten or more times. The chain recombines TRBV24-1 with TRBJ2-2, with TRBD2 matching over 10 bases. Germline V gene lookup returns CDR1 KGHDR and CDR2 SFDVKD. This CDR3 spans 16 amino acids. Germline trimming cut 0 bases from V and 3 bases from J; bases unmatched to any gene: 0. The CDR3 spells CATSDLTSGDTGELFF. The CDR3 DNA follows: TGTGCCACCAGTGATTTGACTAGCGGGGACACCGGGGAGCTGTTTTTT.

Many counts were recorded for this clonotype. The chain uses TRBV18 and TRBJ2-2; D is undetermined. The V end was cut by 0 bases, the J end by 0 bases, with 8 bases between. This CDR3 is 16 amino acids long. Per germline, CDR1 KGHSH and CDR2 LQKENI. The CDR3 loop reads CASSPPPAPNTGELFF. CDR3 sequence (DNA): TGTGCCAGCTCACCACCCCCGGCCCCGAACACCGGGGAGCTGTTTTTT.

Many counts were recorded for this clonotype. V and J are TRBV28 and TRBJ2-2; maybe TRBD1 (5 bases). Deletions cut 7 bases from V and 5 bases from J, with 17 bases between. This CDR3 is built from 15 residues. Germline-derived CDR1 and CDR2 are MDHEN and SYDVKM. The CDR3 coding sequence is TGTGCCAGCAAAACTGGGGCACTATTGACCGGGGAGCTGTTTTTT. Protein product: CASKTGALLTGELFF.

This chain uses TRBV6-4 with TRBJ2-5; the D gene is possibly TRBD1 (6 bases). The CDR3 contains 15 residues. Per germline, CDR1 MRHNA and CDR2 SNTAGT. V was pared by 5 bases and J by 5 bases, with 18 bases between. The CDR3, as DNA: TGTGCCAGCAGTAGATACGGACAGATGGGCGAGACCCAGTACTTC. Translating it yields CASSRYGQMGETQYF.

The V gene is TRBV5-8, the J gene TRBJ2-1, with TRBD2 as a possible D gene (6 bases). Trimming stripped 9 bases from V and 3 bases from J, with 19 bases between. The germline CDR1 and CDR2 sequences are SGHTS and YDEGEE. This CDR3 is built from 15 residues. The CDR3 loop is CAIRERRGFYNEQFF. The DNA of the CDR3 is TGTGCCATCAGGGAACGGAGGGGTTTCTACAATGAGCAGTTCTTC.